Below, 21 T cell receptor beta chains from the same sample are listed, as sequenced in a study of type 1 and type 2 diabetes patients. Amplification started from genomic DNA. The TCR beta CDR3 region was amplified using 30 forward and 13 reverse primers. Each CDR3 protein is one row after TCRdb ran MiXCR on the multiplex PCR reads. The sample gives fewer than 350,000 distinct CDR3 sequences, over 45% of which show up once; roughly 15% is in the top ten. The sequenced sample was peripheral blood mononuclear cells (PBMCs). Receptor source: a man younger than 35 with type 2 diabetes.

Turning to this clonotype: An end of the junction differs from the germline gene, which may be a read error. The V gene is TRBV6-4, the J gene TRBJ1-1, with D hard to call. Germline CDR1 and CDR2: MRHNA and SNTAGT. The CDR3 is made up of 13 amino acids. CDR3 sequence: CASSRAHYTEAFF. For the CDR3, the DNA is TGCGCCAGCAGCCGGGCACATTACACTGAAGCTTTCTTT.

This clonotype was counted a single time. V and J are TRBV9 and TRBJ2-2; possible D gene TRBD2, 6 bases. Germline V gene sequence: CDR1 SGDLS, CDR2 YYNGEE. CDR3 size: 14 residues. With 3 bases removed from V and 8 bases from J, the gap between germline ends came to 14 bases. CDR3 sequence: CASSAGTSKGELFF. Here the CDR3 DNA reads TGTGCCAGCAGCGCCGGGACTTCCAAGGGGGAGCTGTTTTTT.

This sequence joins TRBV12-3 or TRBV12-4 and TRBJ2-7; D tentatively reads TRBD1 or TRBD2 (5 bases each). V was pared by 9 bases and J by 3 bases, with 18 bases between. This CDR3 has 14 amino acids. The CDR3 is CASSTGQGDYEQYF. As DNA, the CDR3 is TGTGCCAGTAGTACAGGCCAGGGAGACTACGAGCAGTACTTC.

CDR3 bases: TGTGCCAGCAGCCAATCTGACGTTCGACTGACTTCTGGAAACACCATATATTTT. This encodes CASSQSDVRLTSGNTIYF. This chain joins TRBV14 and TRBJ1-3; no definite D call. The CDR3 is 18 amino acids. Germline CDR1 SGHDN, CDR2 FVKESK. V was shortened by 2 bases and J by 1 base, with 18 bases between the two germline ends.

This clonotype has just a few counts. The chain recombines TRBV14 with TRBJ2-7, with 8 positions matching TRBD2. V lost 5 bases and J lost 5; bases outside the gene matches: 11. Germline assignment: CDR1 SGHDN and CDR2 FVKESK. The CDR3 has 15 amino acids. CDR3 residues: CASSTRTSKVHEQYF. CDR3 DNA: TGTGCCAGCAGCACCCGGACTAGCAAAGTTCACGAGCAGTACTTC.

V gene TRBV9 combines with J gene TRBJ2-2; D may be TRBD1 (6 bases). Trimming took off 2 bases at V and 5 bases at J, with 13 bases between the two ends. This CDR3 is built from 15 residues. Germline lookup yields CDR1 SGDLS and CDR2 YYNGEE. The CDR3 reads CASSVTGWGTGELFF. The CDR3 coding sequence is TGTGCCAGCAGCGTCACAGGGTGGGGGACCGGGGAGCTGTTTTTT.

This clonotype turned up a few times. In nucleotides, the CDR3 is TGTGCCTGGACCCCGGGCCTTGGCAATCAGCCCCAGCATTTT. Translation: CAWTPGLGNQPQHF. The chain carries TRBV30 and TRBJ1-5, with D unresolved. The germline V and J ends were trimmed by 4 bases and 2 bases, with 12 bases remaining between them. Germline V gene lookup returns CDR1 GTSNPN and CDR2 SVGIG (reference sequence). This CDR3 comprises 14 residues.

The rearrangement joins TRBV6-4 to TRBJ2-7, with a tentative D call TRBD1 (6 bases). Trimming stripped 10 bases from V and 2 bases from J, with 21 bases between. Germline lookup yields CDR1 MRHNA and CDR2 SNTAGT. The CDR3 sequence is 15 residues long. The CDR3 DNA reads as TGTGCCACCCTCCCCGGAACAGGGCTCACCTACGAGCAGTACTTC. As protein: CATLPGTGLTYEQYF.

In regard to this clonotype: This clone may be a read error of a much larger clone one base away. The gene calls are TRBV7-8 and TRBJ2-7; D is perhaps TRBD1 (6 bases). The CDR3 is made up of 15 amino acids. CDR1 SGHVS and CDR2 FQNEAQ come from the germline V gene. Between the trimmed V and J ends, which lost 2 bases and 9 bases, there was a span of 20 bases. DNA of the CDR3: TGTGCCAGCAGCTTAACCACAGGGCCGGTCGACGGGCAGTACTTC. Encoded protein: CASSLTTGPVDGQYF. The full variable domain, in which reference TRBV7-8 and TRBJ2-7 provide the parts outside the CDR3, is GAGVSQSPRYKVAKRGQDVALRCDPISGHVSLFWYQQALGQGPEFLTYFQNEAQLDKSGLPSDRFFAERPEGSVSTLKIQRTQQEDSAVYLCASSLTTGPVDGQYFGPGTRLTVT.

This clonotype came up a few times. The J gene is TRBJ1-1, the V gene TRBV27, with D possibly being TRBD1 (5 bases). CDR3 size: 11 residues. Per the germline V gene, CDR1 is MNHEY and CDR2 is SMNVEV (reference sequence). The germline V and J ends were trimmed by 5 bases and 7 bases, with 8 bases remaining between them. CDR3 region: CASSGGGEAFF. The CDR3 DNA follows: TGTGCCAGCAGTGGGGGGGGTGAAGCTTTCTTT.

This clonotype was picked up one time. This rearrangement joins TRBV19 to TRBJ1-2, with 7 bases fitting TRBD1. This CDR3 comprises 12 residues. The J segment lost 8 bases and the V segment lost 8 bases, leaving 8 bases of the junction unmatched. CDR1 LNHDA and CDR2 SQIVND come from the germline V gene (reference sequence). The CDR3 reads CASAGTVRGYTF. The CDR3 region has the DNA TGTGCCAGTGCTGGGACAGTACGCGGCTACACCTTC. Drawing the rest from reference TRBV19 and TRBJ1-2, the complete variable domain is DGGITQSPKYLFRKEGQNVTLSCEQNLNHDAMYWYRQDPGQGLRLIYYSQIVNDFQKGDIAEGYSVSREKKESFPLTVTSAQKNPTAFYLCASAGTVRGYTFGSGTRLTVV.

The rearrangement links TRBV12-3 or TRBV12-4 to TRBJ1-2; weak D call: TRBD1 (5 bases). Trimming stripped 2 bases from V and 4 bases from J, with 14 bases between. CDR3 length equals 15 residues. DNA of the CDR3: TGTGCCAGCAGTTTATCGGGGACGGACCTCTATGGCTACACCTTC. Amino acid sequence: CASSLSGTDLYGYTF.

The chain employs TRBV5-1 and TRBJ1-6; 10 bases line up with TRBD1. Germline CDR1 and CDR2: SGHRS and YFSETQ. This CDR3 spans 16 amino acids. The V gene end was trimmed by 4 bases and the J gene end by 7 bases; junction bases not matched to a gene: 8. In DNA, the CDR3 is TGCGCCAGCAGCGCTGGACAGGGGGAATCGAATTCACCCCTCCACTTT. As protein: CASSAGQGESNSPLHF.

There are many counts of this clonotype. The CDR3 DNA follows: TGTGCCACCAGCAGTGAAACAGGGGCAGCTTCCTACGAGCAGTACTTC. This codes for CATSSETGAASYEQYF. The gene calls are TRBV15 and TRBJ2-7, with 7 bases fitting TRBD1. CDR3 size: 16 residues. Trimming took 3 bases from V and 1 from J; bases not matched to a gene: 9. From germline, CDR1 is LNHNV and CDR2 YYDKDF (reference sequence).

This clonotype was counted between two and nine times. The CDR3 loop is CSGGSGEAFF. The CDR3 DNA sequence: TGCAGCGGAGGCAGCGGGGAAGCTTTCTTT. The rearrangement links TRBV29-1 to TRBJ1-1; D gene uncertain. The CDR3 sequence is 10 residues long. Germline CDR1 SQVTM, CDR2 ANQGSEA. V was shortened by 7 bases and J by 8 bases, with 11 bases between the two germline ends. The whole variable domain, remainder taken from reference TRBV29-1 and TRBJ1-1, is SAVISQKPSRDICQRGTSLTIQCQVDSQVTMMFWYRQQPGQSLTLIATANQGSEATYESGFVIDKFPISRPNLTFSTLTVSNMSPEDSSIYLCSGGSGEAFFGQGTRLTVV.

This clonotype showed up just a few times. The V call is TRBV14, the J call TRBJ2-2; D remains ambiguous. This CDR3 contains 13 residues. Trimming took 3 bases from V and 6 from J, leaving 8 bases between them. The germline gives CDR1 SGHDN, CDR2 FVKESK. For the CDR3, the DNA is TGTGCCAGCAGCCACCTCATAGCCGGGGAGCTGTTTTTT. This translates into CASSHLIAGELFF. Supplemented by reference TRBV14 and TRBJ2-2, the full variable domain reads EAGVTQFPSHSVIEKGQTVTLRCDPISGHDNLYWYRRVMGKEIKFLLHFVKESKQDESGMPNNRFLAERTGGTYSTLKVQPAELEDSGVYFCASSHLIAGELFFGEGSRLTVL.

V and J are TRBV7-9 and TRBJ2-1, with 8 bases identical to TRBD1. V trimming: 2 bases; J trimming: 5 bases; junction bases outside the gene matches: 5. Germline CDR1 is SEHNR and CDR2 is FQNEAQ (reference sequence). The CDR3 sequence is 15 residues long. This CDR3 reads CASSLRTGNHNEQFF. CDR3 nucleotide sequence: TGTGCCAGCAGCTTAAGGACAGGGAATCACAATGAGCAGTTCTTC.

This clonotype was counted a few times. J is TRBJ1-6 and V is TRBV19; D remains unclear. V lost 3 bases and J lost 7, with 10 bases in between. The CDR3 spans 14 residues. Looked up from germline, CDR1 is LNHDA and CDR2 is SQIVND (reference sequence). The CDR3 DNA reads TGTGCCAGTAGTATGGCCAGTTCCAATTCACCCCTCCACTTT. This gives the protein CASSMASSNSPLHF.

The chain carries TRBV25-1 and TRBJ2-3; TRBD2 matches 14 bases. Germline V lookup: CDR1 MGHDK, CDR2 SYGVNS. V lost 6 bases, J lost 7 bases, and 9 bases stayed unmatched. The CDR3 has 16 residues. The CDR3 DNA reads TGTGCCAGCAGGCCGACTAGCGGGGGGGCCGCGAATACGCAGTATTTT. This gives the protein CASRPTSGGAANTQYF. Based on the CDR3 plus reference TRBV25-1 and TRBJ2-3, the full variable domain is EADIYQTPRYLVIGTGKKITLECSQTMGHDKMYWYQQDPGMELHLIHYSYGVNSTEKGDLSSESTVSRIRTEHFPLTLESARPSHTSQYLCASRPTSGGAANTQYFGPGTRLTVL.

About this clonotype: The junction departs from germline at one end; a sequencing error may be responsible. The chain recombines TRBV20-1 with TRBJ2-7; 7 bases are a match to TRBD2. The germline V gene has CDR1 DFQATT and CDR2 SNEGSKA (reference sequence). The CDR3 has 15 residues. CDR3 residues: CSARDRDGGGYEQNF. CDR3 bases: TGCAGTGCTAGAGATCGGGACGGGGGAGGGTACGAGCAGAACTTC.

Remarks on this clonotype: A much larger clone differs by one base, so this may be a read error. The V and J genes are TRBV7-8 and TRBJ1-1; D call uncertain. CDR1 and CDR2 (germline): SGHVS, FQNEAQ. The CDR3 spans 12 residues. Deletions cut 5 bases from V and 3 bases from J, with 7 bases between. CDR3 bases: TGTGCCAGCAGCCTCCAGGACACTGAAGCTTTCTTT. Its protein product is CASSLQDTEAFF.